This is a list of T cell receptor beta chains from one sample in a study of response to subunit inactivated influenza vaccine. Each CDR3 protein gets one entry after TCRdb re-called the RT-PCR reads with MiXCR. The repertoire holds 650,000 to 850,000 distinct CDR3 sequences, with approximately 13% as singletons. Sequenced material: PBMCs from blood, taken roughly 15 days before vaccination. These receptors originate from a man aged 50-60 years who received an inactivated influenza vaccine. The CDR3 runs from the conserved cysteine through the conserved F or W. Each record gives: CDR3 length, J gene, D gene, clone size, V gene, CDR3 DNA, CDR3 protein. D genes are given only for firm matches. Size values are once, few and many counts, or a class for expanded clones, and some rows have none.

length: 16; J: TRBJ2-6; D: TRBD1; size: few; V: TRBV6-2/TRBV6-3; DNA: TGTGCCAGCACCAGACAGGGTGGCTCTGGGGCCAACGTCCTGACTTTC; CDR3: CASTRQGGSGANVLTF
length: 16; J: TRBJ2-7; D: TRBD1; size: NA; V: TRBV6-5; DNA: TGTGCCAGCAGTTACCGGAACGGGACAGCCCTTTACGAGCAGTACTTC; CDR3: CASSYRNGTALYEQYF
length: 16; J: TRBJ2-3; D: NA; size: NA; V: TRBV20-1; DNA: TGCTGTGCTAGAGATCAAGCTAGGACTAGCACAGATACGCAGTATTTT; CDR3: CCARDQARTSTDTQYF
length: 11; J: TRBJ2-2; D: NA; size: NA; V: TRBV20-1; DNA: TGCAGTGCTAGTCTTACCGGGGAGCTGTTTTTT; CDR3: CSASLTGELFF
length: 13; J: TRBJ2-3; D: NA; size: NA; V: TRBV20-1; DNA: TGCAGTGCTTCCCCCGGGGCCCCAGATACGCAGTATTTT; CDR3: CSASPGAPDTQYF
length: 17; J: TRBJ2-2; D: TRBD2; size: NA; V: TRBV11-3; DNA: TGTGCCAGCAGCTCCCAAGCGGGAGGCTCGAACACCGGGGAGCTGTTTTTT; CDR3: CASSSQAGGSNTGELFF
length: 15; J: TRBJ2-1; D: NA; size: few; V: TRBV5-1; DNA: TGCGCCAGCAGCCAACATCGACCAACGGCCGATGAGCAGTTCTTC; CDR3: CASSQHRPTADEQFF
length: 14; J: TRBJ2-7; D: NA; size: many; V: TRBV6-1; DNA: TGTGCCAGCAGCAACCGGGACAAAACCTACGAGCAGTACTTC; CDR3: CASSNRDKTYEQYF
length: 17; J: TRBJ2-6; D: NA; size: NA; V: TRBV12-3/TRBV12-4; DNA: TGTGCCAGCAGTTTCGGTACGGCGTACTCTGGGGCCAACGTCCTGACTTTC; CDR3: CASSFGTAYSGANVLTF
length: 13; J: TRBJ1-2; D: NA; size: few; V: TRBV29-1; DNA: TGCAGCGTTGAAGATCCAGGGAACTATGGCTACACCTTC; CDR3: CSVEDPGNYGYTF
length: 16; J: TRBJ2-1; D: NA; size: NA; V: TRBV6-1; DNA: TGTGCCAGCAGGCCTGCGGGGCAAGGGTCCTACAATGAGCAGTTCTTC; CDR3: CASRPAGQGSYNEQFF
length: 15; J: TRBJ2-2; D: NA; size: many; V: TRBV6-2/TRBV6-3; DNA: TGTGCCAGCAGACCCGGGACACTGAACACCGGGGAGCTGTTTTTT; CDR3: CASRPGTLNTGELFF
length: 15; J: TRBJ2-2; D: TRBD2; size: NA; V: TRBV7-2; DNA: TGTGCCAGCAGCTTAGTGAGCGGGAAAAACGGGGAGCTGTTTTTT; CDR3: CASSLVSGKNGELFF
length: 15; J: TRBJ2-1; D: TRBD1; size: few; V: TRBV6-5; DNA: TGTGCCAGCAGTTACGCCCTTACAGGGGTCGATGAGCAGTTCTTC; CDR3: CASSYALTGVDEQFF
length: 13; J: TRBJ2-5; D: TRBD2; size: NA; V: TRBV6-1; DNA: TGTGCCAGCAGTCCCCGGGGTGCGGGGGGCTCTTACTTC; CDR3: CASSPRGAGGSYF
length: 16; J: TRBJ2-2; D: NA; size: NA; V: TRBV5-1; DNA: TGCGCCAGCAGCTTTAACCAGACTAGACGGTCCGGGGAGCTGTTTTTT; CDR3: CASSFNQTRRSGELFF
length: 17; J: TRBJ2-3; D: NA; size: NA; V: TRBV20-1; DNA: TGCAGTGCTTCCCCCGCCCTCCCAGGTACTGGTCCAGATACGCAGTATTTT; CDR3: CSASPALPGTGPDTQYF
length: 15; J: TRBJ2-2; D: NA; size: many; V: TRBV3-1; DNA: TGTGCCAGCAGCCTACCACCGCCCGGGTCGGGGGAGCTGTTTTTT; CDR3: CASSLPPPGSGELFF
length: 14; J: TRBJ2-7; D: NA; size: NA; V: TRBV20-1; DNA: TGCAGTGCTAGTCGAACGGGAGTTATCAGCGAGCAGTACTTC; CDR3: CSASRTGVISEQYF
length: 14; J: TRBJ2-7; D: NA; size: few; V: TRBV7-2; DNA: TGTGCCAGCAGACATGGGCAGTTCCTCTACGAGCAGTACTTC; CDR3: CASRHGQFLYEQYF
length: 10; J: TRBJ2-5; D: NA; size: few; V: TRBV5-1; DNA: TGCGCCAGCAGCCCCTGGGTCCAGTACTTC; CDR3: CASSPWVQYF
length: 14; J: TRBJ2-7; D: TRBD2; size: NA; V: TRBV20-1; DNA: TGCAGTGCTAGAGTGGGAGGGTCCCCCTACGAGCAGTACTTC; CDR3: CSARVGGSPYEQYF
length: 14; J: TRBJ1-2; D: TRBD1; size: few; V: TRBV30; DNA: TGTGCCTGGAGGGGGACAGTCAGCGGCCGGGTTGACACCTTC; CDR3: CAWRGTVSGRVDTF
length: 15; J: TRBJ2-7; D: TRBD2; size: NA; V: TRBV9; DNA: TGTGCCAGCAGCGTACTAGCGGGAGTGAACAATGAGCAGTACTTC; CDR3: CASSVLAGVNNEQYF
length: 15; J: TRBJ1-2; D: NA; size: NA; V: TRBV7-6; DNA: TGTGCCAGCAGCCGGGGGGGGCAGCCAAGAGGTGGCTACACCTTC; CDR3: CASSRGGQPRGGYTF
length: 13; J: TRBJ2-5; D: NA; size: many; V: TRBV6-5; DNA: TGTGCCAGCAGTTGGGGGGTCCAAGAGACCCAGTACTTC; CDR3: CASSWGVQETQYF
length: 14; J: TRBJ2-5; D: NA; size: NA; V: TRBV7-2; DNA: TGTGCCAGCAGCTTATATCCGGTCCAAGAGACCCAGTACTTC; CDR3: CASSLYPVQETQYF
length: 12; J: TRBJ2-2; D: NA; size: few; V: TRBV10-3; DNA: TGTGCCATCAGTGAGTCAATCGGGGAGCTGTTTTTT; CDR3: CAISESIGELFF
length: 13; J: TRBJ1-2; D: NA; size: NA; V: TRBV20-1; DNA: TGCAGTGCTAGACCTACGGGTAAAGGAGGCTACACCTTC; CDR3: CSARPTGKGGYTF
length: 17; J: TRBJ1-6; D: NA; size: few; V: TRBV28; DNA: TGTGCCAGCAGAGGATTAGCGGGGAGCTCCTATAATTCACCCCTCCACTTT; CDR3: CASRGLAGSSYNSPLHF
length: 15; J: TRBJ2-1; D: TRBD2; size: NA; V: TRBV12-3/TRBV12-4; DNA: TGTGCCAGCAGTTACGGGACTAGCGGGGCGGTTGAGCAGTTCTTC; CDR3: CASSYGTSGAVEQFF
length: 12; J: TRBJ1-2; D: NA; size: many; V: TRBV12-3/TRBV12-4; DNA: TGTGCCAGCAGGACAATTAACTATGGCTACACCTTC; CDR3: CASRTINYGYTF
length: 14; J: TRBJ2-2; D: NA; size: many; V: TRBV7-2; DNA: TGTGCCAGCAGCTTATTACAGGGTGGCGGGGAGCTGTTTTTT; CDR3: CASSLLQGGGELFF
length: 14; J: TRBJ2-3; D: NA; size: NA; V: TRBV2; DNA: TGTGCCAGCAGTGACGGGCGGGGCCTAGATACGCAGTATTTT; CDR3: CASSDGRGLDTQYF
length: 12; J: TRBJ2-2; D: NA; size: NA; V: TRBV28; DNA: TGTGCCAGCAGTGGGGACCCCGGGGAGCTGTTTTTT; CDR3: CASSGDPGELFF
length: 13; J: TRBJ1-1; D: NA; size: NA; V: TRBV12-3/TRBV12-4; DNA: TGTGCCAGCAGTTTCGACCAGGGGCTAGGAGCTTTCTTT; CDR3: CASSFDQGLGAFF
length: 16; J: TRBJ1-1; D: TRBD1; size: NA; V: TRBV4-1; DNA: TGCGCCAGCAGCCACGACCGACAGGGGGGGAACACTGAAGCTTTCTTT; CDR3: CASSHDRQGGNTEAFF
length: 13; J: TRBJ2-7; D: NA; size: NA; V: TRBV4-1; DNA: TGCGCCAGCAGCCAAGGACCACCCTACGAGCAGTACTTC; CDR3: CASSQGPPYEQYF
length: 14; J: TRBJ1-5; D: NA; size: NA; V: TRBV4-1; DNA: TGCGCCAGCAGCCCGGAGGCGGGGAATCAGCCCCAGCATTTT; CDR3: CASSPEAGNQPQHF
length: 15; J: TRBJ2-7; D: NA; size: once; V: TRBV5-1; DNA: TGCGCCAGCAGCTTTTCCTATTCCCCCTCCTACGAGCAGTACTTC; CDR3: CASSFSYSPSYEQYF
length: 17; J: TRBJ2-2; D: TRBD1; size: NA; V: TRBV9; DNA: TGTGCCAGCAGCGGTGGGTGGACAGGGCCTTCACCCGGGGAGCTGTTTTTT; CDR3: CASSGGWTGPSPGELFF